Each of the 5 T cell receptor beta chains below was sequenced from the same sample in a study of CD8 T cells in Susac syndrome. It was with random hexamers that roughly 0.5 to 1 ug RNA was reverse transcribed. TCRdb fed the immunoSEQ multiplex PCR reads into MiXCR, producing one record per CDR3 protein. Here the sample spans approximately 130,000 distinct CDR3 sequences, around 95% being singletons. The sample was CD4+ T cells from PBMCs. The receptor set was obtained from a human donor in good health.

This rearrangement joins TRBV7-9 to TRBJ2-1; a weak D match, TRBD1 (5 bases). The CDR3 consists of 13 residues. The germline CDR1 and CDR2 sequences are SEHNR and FQNEAQ (reference sequence). V dropped 0 bases and J dropped 7 bases, with 7 bases sitting between them. CDR3 sequence: CASSLAKGNEQFF. The CDR3 DNA sequence: TGTGCCAGCAGCTTAGCAAAGGGGAATGAGCAGTTCTTC.

This chain links TRBV19 with TRBJ1-2, with 9 positions matching TRBD1. CDR1 and CDR2 (germline): LNHDA, SQIVND (reference sequence). V was clipped by 4 bases and J by 5 bases; unmatched bases: 5. The CDR3 totals 14 residues. The CDR3 bases are TGTGCCAGTAGTACGGACAGGGGACGGTATGGCTACACCTTC. It translates to CASSTDRGRYGYTF.

The chain couples TRBV27 to TRBJ2-1; the match to TRBD2 covers 12 bases. The V gene's germline CDR1 is MNHEY and CDR2 SMNVEV (reference sequence). The trim removed 4 bases at V and 9 bases at J, leaving 10 bases unmatched. The CDR3 has 16 residues. The CDR3 DNA is TGTGCCAGCAGTTCCCGCCGACTAGCGGGAGATGCTGAGCAGTTCTTC. Its protein is CASSSRRLAGDAEQFF.

The genes are TRBV19 and TRBJ2-7, with TRBD2 identical over 11 bases. Germline assignment: CDR1 LNHDA and CDR2 SQIVND (reference sequence). The ends lost 5 bases at V and 6 bases at J; junction bases unmatched: 6. The CDR3 has 14 residues. The CDR3 loop is CASSLRGTSGEQYF. The DNA for the CDR3 is TGTGCCAGTAGTTTGCGAGGGACTAGCGGCGAGCAGTACTTC.

The chain combines TRBV7-8 with TRBJ2-7; D not certain. The length of the CDR3 is 14 residues. CDR1 is SGHVS and CDR2 is FQNEAQ in the germline V gene. V shed 1 base and J shed 2 bases, with 9 bases lying between them. The CDR3 nucleotides read TGTGCCAGCAGCTTAGGTACAGCTACCTACGAGCAGTACTTC. Translated: CASSLGTATYEQYF.